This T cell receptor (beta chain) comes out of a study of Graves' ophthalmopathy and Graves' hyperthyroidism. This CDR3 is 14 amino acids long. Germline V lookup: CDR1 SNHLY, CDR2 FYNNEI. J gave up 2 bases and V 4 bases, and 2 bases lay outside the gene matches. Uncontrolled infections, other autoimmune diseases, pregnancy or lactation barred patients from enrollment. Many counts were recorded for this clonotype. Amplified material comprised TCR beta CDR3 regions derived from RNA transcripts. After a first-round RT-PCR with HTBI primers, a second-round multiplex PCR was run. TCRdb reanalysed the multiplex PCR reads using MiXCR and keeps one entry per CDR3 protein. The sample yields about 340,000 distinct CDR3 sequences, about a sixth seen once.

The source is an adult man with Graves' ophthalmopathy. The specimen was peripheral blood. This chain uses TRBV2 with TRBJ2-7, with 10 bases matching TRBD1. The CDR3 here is CASSGDRGTYEQYF. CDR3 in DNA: TGTGCCAGCAGTGGGGACAGGGGAACCTACGAGCAGTACTTC.